This T cell receptor beta chain was identified in a study of cytomegalovirus exposure and HLA in healthy donors. Vbeta (60) and Jbeta (13) primers were used in the PCR. Repertoires were generated with immunoSEQ multiplex PCR, while TCRdb's copy carries only in-frame clones and drops some. This table holds 150,000 to 200,000 clones, roughly 73% found once. From germline, CDR1 is SGHRS and CDR2 YFSETQ. CDR3 length: 16 residues. V was pared by 1 base and J by 3 bases, with 10 bases of the junction left unmatched. Comments on this clone: Antigen unknown.

Study observations and caveats: At a 0.05 false discovery rate, a later analysis found 16,951 TCR beta sequences to be associated with HLA alleles. Listed as cytomegalovirus-associated were 150 to 200 TCR beta chains. In a later analysis, donors in an Asian-associated ancestry cluster reportedly had fewer N-insertions in productive TCRs than the cohort mean. In vitro experiments confirmed that three CMV-associated chains were specific for CMV antigens.

The specimen was PBMCs. This sequence joins TRBV5-1 and TRBJ2-7, with 7 bases that match TRBD2. The clonotype originates from a woman younger than 45 in good health and CMV-seronegative. CDR3 bases: TGCGCCAGCAGCTTGTTCCAACTACGGGGGGACTACGAGCAGTACTTC. Translated, it gives CASSLFQLRGDYEQYF.